The 29 T cell receptor beta chains below all came from one sample that was sequenced in a study of metastatic and nonmetastatic thyroid tumors. None of the patients had undergone any treatment ahead of thyroid surgery. MiXCR was used by TCRdb to re-call the PCR reads. The sample records about 18,000 clones, roughly a fifth being singletons. The material sequenced was tumor tissue. The receptors shown here come from a female donor with papillary thyroid cancer or a benign thyroid nodule (not recorded which). Some clones in this sample may be carry-over from other donors' samples.

This clone was seen a handful of times. The V and J genes are TRBV6-1 and TRBJ1-4; a weak D match, TRBD1 (6 bases). From germline, CDR1 is MNHNS and CDR2 SASEGT. Between the trimmed V and J ends, which lost 3 bases and 7 bases, there was a span of 12 bases. This CDR3 is built from 14 residues. CDR3 sequence: CASSEAGGVEKLFF. In nucleotides, the CDR3 is TGTGCCAGCAGTGAGGCGGGGGGCGTTGAAAAACTGTTTTTT.

In its sample, this clone was seen many times. The chain recombines TRBV10-3 with TRBJ1-5, with D unresolved. This CDR3 has 14 residues. Germline V lookup: CDR1 ENHRY, CDR2 SYGVKD. V was clipped by 0 bases and J by 9 bases, with 12 bases between them. As DNA, the CDR3 is TGTGCCATCAGTGAGTCGTTGGGTCCGGCGCCCCAGCATTTT. This translates into CAISESLGPAPQHF.

In this sample, this clone turned up many times. The CDR3 loop is CASSDGGSAGETQYF. The DNA of the CDR3 is TGTGCCAGCAGTGACGGCGGGAGTGCCGGGGAGACCCAGTACTTC. The chain has TRBV2 and TRBJ2-5; TRBD2 matches at 7 bases. The V segment lost 3 bases and the J segment 5 bases; nucleotides outside the gene matches: 9. The CDR3 is made up of 15 amino acids. Germline-derived CDR1 and CDR2 are SNHLY and FYNNEI.

This clone is labeled medium-sized. The chain employs TRBV20-1 and TRBJ2-7, with TRBD2 matching 13 bases. This CDR3 region has 18 residues. Germline CDR1 and CDR2: DFQATT and SNEGSKA (reference sequence). With V trimmed by 0 bases and J by 2 bases, 10 bases remained unmatched. In DNA, the CDR3 is TGCAGTGCTAGAGATTTCTCTTCGGGGACTAGCGGGGCCTACGAGCAGTACTTC. Translating it yields CSARDFSSGTSGAYEQYF.

The chain has TRBV11-2 and TRBJ2-5, with TRBD2 matching over 14 bases. The CDR3 totals 20 residues. The germline gives CDR1 SGHAT, CDR2 FQNNGV. Trimming removed 5 bases from V and 0 bases from J; junction bases left unmatched: 14. CDR3 in amino acids: CASSRSWSPGLAGDQETQYF. As DNA, the CDR3 is TGTGCCAGCAGCCGGTCATGGTCCCCGGGACTAGCGGGAGACCAAGAGACCCAGTACTTC.

This clone has at least ten counts. V gene TRBV18 combines with J gene TRBJ2-1; D may correspond to TRBD1 or TRBD2 (5 bases each). Trimming left V 3 bases short and J 8 bases short, with 17 bases between. This CDR3 has 15 amino acids. Per germline, CDR1 KGHSH and CDR2 LQKENI. CDR3 amino acids: CASSPGRAFVDEQFF. The CDR3 coding sequence is TGTGCCAGCTCACCGGGACGGGCTTTTGTCGATGAGCAGTTCTTC.

This clone occurred many times. A much larger clone lies a single base off, so this may be a read error. The V and J genes are TRBV27 and TRBJ2-2; 8 bases are shared with TRBD1. The CDR3 consists of 14 residues. Per germline, CDR1 MNHEY and CDR2 SMNVEV (reference sequence). Trimming removed 8 bases from V and 0 bases from J; junction bases left unmatched: 2. The CDR3 protein is CASRGQANTGELFF. DNA of the CDR3: TGTGCCAGCCGGGGACAGGCGAACACCGGGGAGCTGTTTTTT.

This clone has ten or more counts. This sequence joins TRBV19 and TRBJ2-1; D is unresolved. The CDR3 consists of 15 residues. Trimming removed 3 bases from V and 0 bases from J, with 9 bases in between. CDR1 is LNHDA, CDR2 SQIVND, per germline (reference sequence). Here the CDR3 reads CASSMSSNSYNEQFF. The CDR3 region has the DNA TGTGCCAGTAGTATGAGCTCTAACTCCTACAATGAGCAGTTCTTC.

In regard to this clone: It may be a read error: a sequence one base away is much more abundant. V gene TRBV6-1 combines with J gene TRBJ1-2, with TRBD1 as a possible D gene (6 bases). The length of the CDR3 is 12 residues. The germline V gene has CDR1 MNHNS and CDR2 SASEGT. V was cut by 5 bases and J by 9 bases, with 13 bases left in between. The CDR3 protein is CASSRGDSCYTF. DNA for the CDR3: TGTGCCAGCAGTAGGGGGGACTCTTGCTACACCTTC.

There are many counts of this clone. The rearrangement joins TRBV6-1 to TRBJ1-1, with D perhaps TRBD1 (6 bases). Trimming took 6 bases from V and 1 from J, leaving 9 bases between them. The CDR3 spans 13 residues. Per germline, CDR1 MNHNS and CDR2 SASEGT. CDR3 DNA: TGTGCCAGCAGAAACAGGGAGAACACTGAAGCTTTCTTT. It encodes CASRNRENTEAFF.

The table lists this clone with many counts. Given a much more abundant clone one base away, this may be a read error. Other DNA sequences in the sample encode the same CDR3. This chain links TRBV20-1 with TRBJ2-7; unclear D gene. Germline CDR1 is DFQATT and CDR2 is SNEGSKA (reference sequence). This CDR3 has 13 residues. CDR3 loop: CSARSANSYEQYF. For the CDR3, the DNA is TGCAGTGCTAGGTCAGCCAATTCCTACGAGCAGTACTTT.

The chain employs TRBV2 and TRBJ1-2; TRBD1 might be the D (5 bases). The germline V gene has CDR1 SNHLY and CDR2 FYNNEI. CDR3 size: 16 residues. Trimming stripped 9 bases from V and 3 bases from J, with 23 bases between. The CDR3 DNA follows: TGTGCCAGTCGCCCGGGACTGCGGGTTTATTACTATGGCTACACCTTC. This gives the protein CASRPGLRVYYYGYTF.

This clone was counted at least ten times. The chain has TRBV6-1 and TRBJ1-5; no clear D. V lost 6 bases and J 5 bases, leaving 17 bases between the germline ends. This CDR3 is 15 amino acids long. CDR1 MNHNS and CDR2 SASEGT come from the germline V gene. The CDR3 loop reads CASRKTAVGDQPQHF. The CDR3 nucleotides are TGTGCCAGCAGAAAAACGGCGGTCGGGGATCAGCCCCAGCATTTT.

This clone was counted ten times or more. This chain connects TRBV27 to TRBJ2-1; weak D call: TRBD1 (6 bases). The germline V gene has CDR1 MNHEY and CDR2 SMNVEV (reference sequence). The CDR3 totals 16 residues. The V end was cut by 5 bases, the J end by 5 bases, with 19 bases between. Here the CDR3 DNA reads TGTGCCAGCAGTCCGGGTGGTTTCACAGGGCACAATGAGCAGTTCTTC. Amino acids: CASSPGGFTGHNEQFF.

By sample share, this clone is medium-sized (0.01 to 0.1%). The chain links TRBV5-5 to TRBJ2-7, with TRBD1 matching 7 bases. This CDR3 contains 15 residues. The germline V gene encodes CDR1 SGHKS and CDR2 YYEKEE (reference sequence). Trimming took 4 bases from V and 6 from J; bases not matched to a gene: 13. CDR3 sequence: CASSRGHTQVVEQYF. In DNA, the CDR3 is TGTGCCAGCAGCAGGGGGCATACCCAGGTGGTCGAGCAGTACTTC.

This chain links TRBV19 with TRBJ2-1, with 13 bases fitting TRBD2. After removal of 2 bases from V and 5 bases from J, the junction contained 6 bases not matched to a gene. Germline V lookup: CDR1 LNHDA, CDR2 SQIVND (reference sequence). CDR3 length equals 17 residues. The chain's CDR3 is CASSIIGLAGADNEQFF. The CDR3 DNA is TGTGCCAGTAGTATAATTGGACTAGCGGGAGCCGACAATGAGCAGTTCTTC.

CDR3 sequence reads: CSVARDSYNEQFF. The CDR3 nucleotides are TGCAGCGTTGCGCGGGATTCCTACAATGAGCAGTTCTTC. The rearrangement links TRBV29-1 to TRBJ2-1; TRBD2 is a possible D gene (6 bases). The V gene's germline CDR1 is SQVTM and CDR2 ANQGSEA. Trimming shortened V by 4 bases and J by 1 base, and 8 bases separated the two germline ends. This CDR3 is built from 13 residues.

This chain links TRBV30 with TRBJ1-6; unclear D gene. This CDR3 comprises 16 residues. Deletions cut 0 bases from V and 7 bases from J, with 16 bases between. Per germline, CDR1 GTSNPN and CDR2 SVGIG (reference sequence). CDR3 sequence (DNA): TGTGCCTGGAGTGTACGGGCGGCAGGAGGAAATTCACCCCTCCACTTT. Protein sequence: CAWSVRAAGGNSPLHF.

This clone was counted many times. The chain is built from TRBV10-3 and TRBJ2-2; 10 bases map to TRBD2. CDR1 is ENHRY, CDR2 SYGVKD, per germline. V dropped 3 bases and J dropped 5; count of bases not matched to a gene: 3. This CDR3 spans 15 amino acids. The CDR3 sequence is CAISDLTSGTGELFF. The CDR3 DNA follows: TGTGCCATCAGTGATTTGACTAGCGGGACCGGGGAGCTGTTTTTT.

This clone showed up just a few times. V is TRBV2 and J is TRBJ2-7; 7 nucleotides line up with TRBD1. With 3 bases clipped from V and 3 bases from J, the junction kept 5 bases outside the gene matches. The germline CDR1 and CDR2 sequences are SNHLY and FYNNEI. CDR3 size: 14 residues. The CDR3 reads CASSEGRGIYEQYF. The CDR3 bases are TGTGCCAGCAGTGAGGGCAGGGGGATCTACGAGCAGTACTTC.

This clone was detected ten times or more. This chain links TRBV20-1 with TRBJ1-2; a possible D gene is TRBD1 (5 bases). The CDR3 has 12 residues. From germline, CDR1 is DFQATT and CDR2 SNEGSKA (reference sequence). V lost 6 bases to trimming and J lost 8 bases, with 16 bases between them. The CDR3 DNA reads TGCAGTGCGGAGGACAATCCCGAAGGCTACACCTTC. Its protein product is CSAEDNPEGYTF.

This clone has just a few counts. The chain joins TRBV29-1 to TRBJ1-3; the D is unclear. This CDR3 contains 14 residues. Germline assignment: CDR1 SQVTM and CDR2 ANQGSEA. Between the trimmed V and J ends, which lost 6 bases and 1 base, there was a span of 13 bases. The CDR3 sequence is CSVAVVKSGNTIYF. DNA of the CDR3: TGCAGCGTGGCAGTCGTAAAGTCTGGAAACACCATATATTTT.

The rearrangement joins TRBV5-6 to TRBJ1-2; D unclear. Germline CDR1 reads SGHDT; CDR2 reads YYEEEE. The V end was cut by 2 bases, the J end by 10 bases, with 15 bases between. The CDR3 runs 13 residues. CDR3 amino acids: CASSLTLSNVYTF. DNA of the CDR3: TGTGCCAGCAGCTTAACTCTCTCTAACGTCTACACCTTC.

This clone was seen many times. DNA of the CDR3: TGTGCCAGCAGCAGGACCCTGGATGGCTACACCTTC. It yields the protein CASSRTLDGYTF. V usage is TRBV7-9 and J usage is TRBJ1-2; D unresolved. V lost 5 bases and J lost 6, with 10 bases in between. Germline V gene sequence: CDR1 SEHNR, CDR2 FQNEAQ (reference sequence). The CDR3 is made up of 12 amino acids.

The CDR3 bases are TGTGCCACCAGCAGAGATTCGGGGGGAATTCAGGGCGATGAGCAGTTCTTC. Amino acids: CATSRDSGGIQGDEQFF. The chain is built from TRBV15 and TRBJ2-1, with 7 bases lining up with TRBD2. The CDR3 consists of 17 residues. Germline lookup yields CDR1 LNHNV and CDR2 YYDKDF (reference sequence). The trim removed 0 bases at V and 8 bases at J, leaving 13 bases unmatched.

The genes are TRBV11-2 and TRBJ2-2; 14 bases are a match to TRBD2. V dropped 8 bases and J dropped 3; count of bases not matched to a gene: 11. The CDR3 sequence is 18 residues long. The germline gives CDR1 SGHAT, CDR2 FQNNGV. CDR3: CASEPGTSGGAYTGELFF. For the CDR3, the DNA is TGTGCCAGCGAACCGGGGACTAGCGGGGGAGCGTACACCGGGGAGCTGTTTTTT.

For the CDR3, the DNA is TGTGCCTGGAGTACGGAAGACTACGAGCAGTACTTC. This gives the protein CAWSTEDYEQYF. The chain couples TRBV30 to TRBJ2-7; unclear D gene. Germline V gene lookup returns CDR1 GTSNPN and CDR2 SVGIG (reference sequence). Trimming removed 2 bases at V and 3 bases at J, with 8 bases between. This CDR3 contains 12 residues.

With regard to this clone: A much larger clonotype is one base distant, so this may be a read error. This rearrangement joins TRBV29-1 to TRBJ2-7; 12 bases match TRBD2. The CDR3 is 14 residues long. In germline, CDR1 is SQVTM, CDR2 ANQGSEA. CDR3: CSVEDLAGGDERYF. In nucleotides, the CDR3 is TGCAGCGTTGAAGACCTAGCGGGAGGGGATGAGCGGTACTTC.

This clone was counted ten times or more. The chain carries TRBV5-1 and TRBJ2-7; D is undetermined. V dropped 6 bases and J dropped 2 bases, with 12 bases sitting between them. CDR1 is SGHRS, CDR2 YFSETQ, per germline. This CDR3 comprises 13 residues. For the CDR3, the DNA is TGCGCCAGCACCGGGCCGCCAACCTACGAGCAGTACTTC. This sequence encodes CASTGPPTYEQYF.